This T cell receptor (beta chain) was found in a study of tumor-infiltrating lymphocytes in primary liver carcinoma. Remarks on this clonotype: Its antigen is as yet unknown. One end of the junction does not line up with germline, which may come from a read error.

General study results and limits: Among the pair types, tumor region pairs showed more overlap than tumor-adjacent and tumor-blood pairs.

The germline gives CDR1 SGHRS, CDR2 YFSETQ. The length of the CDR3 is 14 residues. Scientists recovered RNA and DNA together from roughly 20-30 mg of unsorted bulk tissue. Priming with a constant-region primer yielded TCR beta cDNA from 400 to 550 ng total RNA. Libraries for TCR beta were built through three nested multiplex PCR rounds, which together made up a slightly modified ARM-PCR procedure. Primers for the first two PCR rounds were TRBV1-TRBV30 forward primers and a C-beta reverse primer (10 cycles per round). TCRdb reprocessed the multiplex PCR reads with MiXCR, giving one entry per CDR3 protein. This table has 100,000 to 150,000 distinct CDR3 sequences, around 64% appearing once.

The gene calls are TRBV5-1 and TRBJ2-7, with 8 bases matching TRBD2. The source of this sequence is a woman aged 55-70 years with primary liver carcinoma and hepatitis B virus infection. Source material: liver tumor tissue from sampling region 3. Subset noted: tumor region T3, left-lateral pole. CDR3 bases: TGCGTCAGCGGGCCGGCGGGAGGTTCCTACGGGCAGTACTTC. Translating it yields CVSGPAGGSYGQYF.